One and the same sample provided the 22 T cell receptor beta chains below, sequenced in a study of control samples from healthy donors and cancer patients. Sequencing was performed with immunoSEQ multiplex PCR; in TCRdb, only in-frame clones are kept and a portion is missing. This table has more than 70,000 clones, roughly 92% appearing once. Sequencing was carried out using blood. The receptors shown here come from a woman in her twenties or thirties in good health.

J is TRBJ1-2 and V is TRBV29-1, with unresolved D. V was pared by 7 bases and J by 6 bases, with 12 bases between. The CDR3 has 11 residues. Germline lookup yields CDR1 SQVTM and CDR2 ANQGSEA. The CDR3 protein is CSAGPRDGYTF. The DNA for the CDR3 is TGCAGCGCCGGACCGAGGGATGGCTACACCTTC.

The chain uses TRBV30 and TRBJ1-1; 8 nucleotides match TRBD1. The CDR3 length is 14 residues. CDR1 GTSNPN and CDR2 SVGIG come from the germline V gene (reference sequence). V trimming: 3 bases; J trimming: 1 base; junction bases outside the gene matches: 4. The DNA for the CDR3 is TGTGCCTGGAGCACCGGGACAGGGAACACTGAAGCTTTCTTT. Its protein is CAWSTGTGNTEAFF.

The chain links TRBV3-1 (or the pseudogene TRBV3-2) to TRBJ1-2, with a weak D call TRBD1 (5 bases). CDR3 length equals 14 residues. Trimming cost V 0 bases and J 4 bases, with 9 bases left between them. Germline CDR1 and CDR2: LGHDT and YNNKEL (reference sequence). This CDR3 reads CASSQDRGGYGYTF. The CDR3 region has the DNA TGTGCCAGCAGCCAAGATCGGGGCGGCTATGGCTACACCTTC.

The chain uses TRBV3-1 (or the pseudogene TRBV3-2) and TRBJ2-3; D not resolved. The CDR3 spans 14 residues. The ends were cut back, 1 base at V and 0 bases at J, with 5 bases in the middle. CDR1 LGHDT and CDR2 YNNKEL come from the germline V gene (reference sequence). For the CDR3, the DNA is TGTGCCAGCAGCCAAGGTTTGAGCACAGATACGCAGTATTTT. Protein sequence: CASSQGLSTDTQYF.

The chain employs TRBV6-1 and TRBJ1-2; 9 bases match TRBD1. With 4 bases clipped from V and 6 bases from J, the junction kept 12 bases outside the gene matches. CDR1 is MNHNS and CDR2 is SASEGT in the germline V gene. CDR3 length: 16 residues. The CDR3 reads CASSGYRGLAMDGYTF. The CDR3 region has the DNA TGTGCCAGCAGTGGTTACAGGGGGCTAGCTATGGATGGCTACACCTTC.

The chain employs TRBV28 and TRBJ1-2, with D possibly matching TRBD1 (6 bases). The CDR3 sequence is 14 residues long. CDR1 MDHEN and CDR2 SYDVKM come from the germline V gene. The germline V and J ends were trimmed by 1 base and 4 bases, with 10 bases remaining between them. CDR3 coding DNA: TGTGCCAGCAGTTTATCGAGGGGGACCTATGGCTACACCTTC. Translation: CASSLSRGTYGYTF.

The CDR3 DNA reads TGTGCCAGCAGTTTATCCGGGACTCGACTCTACGAGCAGTACTTC. Its protein product is CASSLSGTRLYEQYF. This sequence joins TRBV27 and TRBJ2-7; weak D call: TRBD2 (6 bases). CDR1 is MNHEY, CDR2 SMNVEV, per germline (reference sequence). CDR3 length: 15 amino acids. V was cut by 0 bases and J by 3 bases, with 12 bases left in between.

The V call is TRBV5-1, the J call TRBJ2-1; D is possibly TRBD2 (6 bases). CDR1 is SGHRS, CDR2 YFSETQ, per germline. The CDR3 is 16 residues long. Trimming left V 7 bases short and J 3 bases short, with 20 bases between. The CDR3 loop reads CASATTGTQSYNEQFF. In DNA form, the CDR3 reads TGCGCCAGCGCGACGACGGGGACTCAAAGCTACAATGAGCAGTTCTTC. Using reference TRBV5-1 and TRBJ2-1 for the parts outside the CDR3, the full variable domain is KAGVTQTPRYLIKTRGQQVTLSCSPISGHRSVSWYQQTPGQGLQFLFEYFSETQRNKGNFPGRFSGRQFSNSRSEMNVSTLELGDSALYLCASATTGTQSYNEQFFGPGTRLTVL.

A note on this clone: Other DNA variants within this sample encode the same CDR3. The chain combines TRBV4-1 with TRBJ2-1; no firm D call. The germline V and J ends were trimmed by 1 base and 6 bases, with 4 bases remaining between them. The CDR3 is made up of 12 amino acids. Germline assignment: CDR1 MGHRA and CDR2 YSYEKL. The CDR3 DNA is TGCGCCAGCAGCCAAGGGGGCAATGAGCAGTTCTTC. Protein: CASSQGGNEQFF.

This clone was recorded only once. V and J are TRBV21-1 and TRBJ2-1; the table's TRBD1 call for D was not verified on the DNA. TRBV21-1 is tagged as a pseudogene. The CDR3 loop spans 15 amino acids. The CDR3 DNA follows: TGTGCCAGCAGCACTCCGGGACAGGTATACAATGAGCAGTTCTTC. Translating it yields CASSTPGQVYNEQFF.

CDR3 DNA sequence: TGTGCCAGCAGCGGAATAGCGGGGTTATACGAGCAGTACTTC. This sequence encodes CASSGIAGLYEQYF. The V and J genes are TRBV6-5 and TRBJ2-7, with TRBD2 identical over 8 bases. The CDR3 runs 14 residues. V lost 6 bases, J lost 4 bases, and 8 bases stayed unmatched. CDR1 and CDR2 (germline): MNHEY, SVGAGI.

The gene calls are TRBV6-5 and TRBJ1-2; 8 positions agree with TRBD1. This CDR3 comprises 15 residues. J was trimmed by 8 bases and V by 5 bases; bases with no gene match: 13. Germline V lookup: CDR1 MNHEY, CDR2 SVGAGI. Here the CDR3 DNA reads TGTGCCAGCAGTATCTCCCGGACAGGGCGAGGCGGCTACACCTTC. Encoded protein: CASSISRTGRGGYTF.

This clone occurred once. The rearrangement uses TRBV28 and TRBJ1-2; D possibly corresponds to TRBD1 (6 bases). CDR3 length equals 13 residues. The germline gives CDR1 MDHEN, CDR2 SYDVKM. V was pared by 7 bases and J by 0 bases, with 9 bases between. The CDR3 sequence is CASNRVPNYGYTF. Here the CDR3 DNA reads TGTGCCAGCAACAGGGTTCCTAACTATGGCTACACCTTC.

The chain couples TRBV30 to TRBJ1-6, with D perhaps matching TRBD1 (6 bases). This CDR3 comprises 15 residues. Germline values: CDR1 GTSNPN, CDR2 SVGIG (reference sequence). The germline V and J ends were trimmed by 0 bases and 3 bases, with 9 bases remaining between them. The CDR3 protein is CAWSVGTYYNSPLHF. The CDR3 coding sequence is TGTGCCTGGAGTGTGGGGACATACTATAATTCACCCCTCCACTTT.

The chain couples TRBV29-1 to TRBJ2-7; 10 bases are a match to TRBD2. The trim removed 6 bases at V and 1 base at J, leaving 3 bases unmatched. The CDR3 runs to 13 residues. Germline V gene lookup returns CDR1 SQVTM and CDR2 ANQGSEA. In DNA form, the CDR3 reads TGCAGCGTGCGGGGACTAGCGTCCTACGAGCAGTACTTC. Its protein product is CSVRGLASYEQYF.

This clone was observed a handful of times. The V gene is TRBV6-5, the J gene TRBJ2-1; 8 bases align to TRBD1. The CDR3 spans 13 residues. With V trimmed by 2 bases and J by 9 bases, 3 bases remained unmatched. Per the germline V gene, CDR1 is MNHEY and CDR2 is SVGAGI. Here the CDR3 reads CASSYGDRGEQFF. CDR3 DNA sequence: TGTGCCAGCAGTTACGGAGACAGGGGTGAGCAGTTCTTC.

This clone was detected once. J is TRBJ1-4 and V is TRBV5-6; D is ambiguous. CDR3 length equals 16 residues. Germline-derived CDR1 and CDR2 are SGHDT and YYEEEE. V lost 0 bases, J lost 7 bases, and 16 bases lay in between. CDR3 in amino acids: CASSLEGRQLAEKLFF. CDR3 sequence (DNA): TGTGCCAGCAGCTTGGAGGGTCGGCAGCTGGCTGAAAAACTGTTTTTT.

As for this clone: A read error may account for a junction end that differs from germline. The gene calls are TRBV11-3 and TRBJ2-7; the D call may be TRBD1 or TRBD2 (5 bases each). CDR1 and CDR2 (germline): SGHNT, YENEEA. This CDR3 region has 17 residues. The CDR3 loop is CASNLDRVQGPHYEQYF. The CDR3 region has the DNA TGTGCCAGCAACTTAGACCGAGTTCAGGGACCACACTACGAGCAGTACTTC.

The chain uses TRBV7-9 and TRBJ1-3; 7 bases line up with TRBD1. Trimming removed 6 bases from V and 0 bases from J; junction bases left unmatched: 5. CDR1 and CDR2 from the germline V gene are SEHNR and FQNEAQ (reference sequence). The CDR3 has 15 amino acids. CDR3 sequence: CASRHGTASGNTIYF. The CDR3 DNA follows: TGTGCCAGCAGACACGGGACAGCCTCTGGAAACACCATATATTTT. The full variable domain, completed using reference TRBV7-9 and TRBJ1-3, is DTGVSQNPRHKITKRGQNVTFRCDPISEHNRLYWYRQTLGQGPEFLTYFQNEAQLEKSRLLSDRFSAERPKGSFSTLEIQRTEQGDSAMYLCASRHGTASGNTIYFGEGSWLTVV.

The chain joins TRBV14 to TRBJ2-1, with 9 bases that match TRBD2. The CDR3 length is 15 residues. V lost 5 bases to trimming and J lost 6 bases; unmatched junction nucleotides: 8. Germline CDR1 reads SGHDN; CDR2 reads FVKESK. CDR3 amino acids: CASSSYSGSGNEQFF. CDR3 bases: TGTGCCAGCAGCTCATATAGCGGGAGTGGCAATGAGCAGTTCTTC.

The J gene is TRBJ1-4, the V gene TRBV3-1 (or the pseudogene TRBV3-2); weak D call: TRBD1 (5 bases). The germline V gene encodes CDR1 LGHDT and CDR2 YNNKEL (reference sequence). V was pared by 3 bases and J by 3 bases, with 11 bases between. The CDR3 spans 15 residues. The DNA for the CDR3 is TGTGCCAGCAGCCATGGGGGTGGGGCTAATGAAAAACTGTTTTTT. It translates to CASSHGGGANEKLFF.

The chain recombines TRBV7-9 with TRBJ2-3, with a possible D match to TRBD2 (5 bases). V was shortened by 0 bases and J by 2 bases, with 9 bases between the two germline ends. From germline, CDR1 is SEHNR and CDR2 FQNEAQ (reference sequence). This CDR3 comprises 15 residues. Here the CDR3 DNA reads TGTGCCAGCAGCTTAGCGGGAGTCAACACAGATACGCAGTATTTT. Protein sequence: CASSLAGVNTDTQYF.